The 2 T cell receptor beta chains listed next were all sequenced from one sample in a study of cytomegalovirus exposure and HLA in healthy donors. A multiplex PCR was run with 60 Vbeta primers and 13 Jbeta primers. The repertoire was sequenced with immunoSEQ multiplex PCR; TCRdb's copy has only in-frame clones and lacks some. This table has roughly 120,000 clones, roughly 75% appearing once. The specimen sequenced was PBMCs. The receptors here all came from a man aged 25 to 40 in good health and CMV-seronegative.

The V and J genes are TRBV27 and TRBJ2-7; D possibly corresponds to TRBD2 (5 bases). CDR3 length equals 11 residues. Germline loops: CDR1 MNHEY, CDR2 SMNVEV (reference sequence). V gave up 8 bases and J gave up 3 bases, with 8 bases separating them. The CDR3, as DNA: TGTGCCAGCCGGGGTGGCTACGAGCAGTACTTC. Protein sequence: CASRGGYEQYF.

The chain couples TRBV4-3 to TRBJ2-3, with TRBD1 as a possible D gene (5 bases). The germline V gene encodes CDR1 LGHNA and CDR2 YSLEER. The length of the CDR3 is 15 residues. The V and J ends lost 0 bases and 3 bases respectively, with 10 bases between them. The CDR3 here is CASSQDPKGTDTQYF. The DNA for the CDR3 is TGCGCCAGCAGCCAAGATCCTAAGGGGACAGATACGCAGTATTTT.